This T cell receptor (beta chain) came from a study of preoperative IRX-2 immunotherapy in early breast cancer. Libraries were prepared by immunoSEQ multiplex PCR; TCRdb keeps only in-frame clonotypes and omits some of them. The table records some 42,000 clones, around 82% of them present only once. As to treatment: preoperative locoregional IRX-2 cytokine immunotherapy. V lost 4 bases to trimming and J lost 7 bases, with 13 bases between them. The CDR3 has 13 residues. The clonotype was recovered from a human donor with breast cancer. V usage is TRBV7-1 and J usage is TRBJ1-2; the D gene is possibly TRBD1 (5 bases). TRBV7-1 is an ORF for which the function is uncertain. This material consisted of lymph node tissue, taken after IRX-2 immunotherapy. CDR3 sequence reads: CASSLARQFGYTF. The DNA for the CDR3 is TGTGCCAGCAGCTTAGCCCGACAGTTTGGCTACACCTTC.